A single sample is the source of the 31 T cell receptor beta chains below, sequenced in a study of long-term antiretroviral therapy in people with HIV. The authors ran the immunoSEQ assay, v3.0, at survey level. Here immunoSEQ multiplex PCR was the method, and the copy in TCRdb shows in-frame clones only, minus some. The sample gives approximately 5,700 clones, around 80% of which show up once; about 10% is in the top ten. The specimen was unsorted PBMCs, collected 1.8 years before starting antiretroviral therapy. The receptor source for this set is a man aged 35 to 55 with HIV.

The V call is TRBV18, the J call TRBJ2-1; D is unclear. The CDR3 has 14 amino acids. Germline CDR1 and CDR2: KGHSH and LQKENI. Deletions cut 1 base from V and 6 bases from J, with 10 bases between. The CDR3: CASSPRSRGNEQFF. The CDR3 nucleotides read TGTGCCAGCTCACCACGATCTAGAGGCAATGAGCAGTTCTTC.

This clone was seen just once. This sequence joins TRBV15 and TRBJ2-5; no clear D. V was shortened by 1 base and J by 5 bases, with 2 bases between the two germline ends. From germline, CDR1 is LNHNV and CDR2 YYDKDF (reference sequence). CDR3 length equals 11 residues. Here the CDR3 reads CATSRAETQYF. The CDR3 DNA sequence: TGTGCCACCAGCAGAGCGGAGACCCAGTACTTC. Together with reference TRBV15 and TRBJ2-5, the CDR3 gives the full variable domain: DAMVIQNPRYQVTQFGKPVTLSCSQTLNHNVMYWYQQKSSQAPKLLFHYYDKDFNNEADTPDNFQSRRPNTSFCFLDIRSPGLGDTAMYLCATSRAETQYFGPGTRLLVL.

Only one count was recorded for this clone. The chain recombines TRBV4-1 with TRBJ2-1; D possibly corresponds to TRBD1 (6 bases). This CDR3 is built from 15 residues. Germline V gene data show CDR1 as MGHRA and CDR2 as YSYEKL. V was shortened by 6 bases and J by 5 bases, with 17 bases between the two germline ends. The CDR3 coding sequence is TGCGCCAGCAGACAACAGGGTGGGGCCAACAATGAGCAGTTCTTC. Amino acid sequence: CASRQQGGANNEQFF.

The CDR3, as DNA: TGTGCCATCAGTGCGAACCCTACCGGGACTAGCGGGAGTTTCGAGCAGTACTTC. Translation gives CAISANPTGTSGSFEQYF. V is TRBV10-3 and J is TRBJ2-7; TRBD2 aligns across 14 bases. This CDR3 is built from 18 residues. CDR1 and CDR2 (germline): ENHRY, SYGVKD. Germline trimming cut 4 bases from V and 6 bases from J; bases unmatched to any gene: 14.

The chain links TRBV7-3 to TRBJ2-1, with D perhaps given as TRBD1 or TRBD2 (6 bases each). This CDR3 has 16 amino acids. Germline values: CDR1 SGHTA, CDR2 FQGTGA. Trimming shortened V by 5 bases and J by 3 bases, and 17 bases separated the two germline ends. CDR3 DNA: TGTGCCAGCAGCCCGGGGGACATCCGGGGCTACAATGAGCAGTTCTTC. It translates to CASSPGDIRGYNEQFF. The whole variable domain, filled in from reference TRBV7-3 and TRBJ2-1, reads GAGVSQTPSNKVTEKGKYVELRCDPISGHTALYWYRQSLGQGPEFLIYFQGTGAADDSGLPNDRFFAVRPEGSVSTLKIQRTERGDSAVYLCASSPGDIRGYNEQFFGPGTRLTVL.

This sequence joins TRBV18 and TRBJ2-7; 7 nucleotides line up with TRBD1. The CDR3 length is 13 residues. V was clipped by 4 bases and J by 2 bases; unmatched bases: 2. Per germline, CDR1 KGHSH and CDR2 LQKENI. CDR3 DNA sequence: TGTGCCAGCTCACTGACAGGGACCTACGAGCAGTACTTC. Protein sequence: CASSLTGTYEQYF. The complete variable domain, with remaining parts taken from reference TRBV18 and TRBJ2-7, reads NAGVMQNPRHLVRRRGQEARLRCSPMKGHSHVYWYRQLPEEGLKFMVYLQKENIIDESGMPKERFSAEFPKEGPSILRIQQVVRGDSAAYFCASSLTGTYEQYFGPGTRLTVT.

This chain uses TRBV7-9 with TRBJ2-7; TRBD1 matches at 12 bases. Germline V lookup: CDR1 SEHNR, CDR2 FQNEAQ (reference sequence). The CDR3 spans 16 residues. The J segment lost 4 bases and the V segment lost 4 bases, leaving 8 bases of the junction unmatched. The CDR3 nucleotides read TGTGCCAGCAGCTCCCTTCGGGGACAGGGGGCGTACGAGCAGTACTTC. It translates to CASSSLRGQGAYEQYF.

The chain links TRBV4-2 to TRBJ1-4, with D hard to call. V was clipped by 1 base and J by 0 bases, with 9 bases between them. Germline loops: CDR1 LGHNA, CDR2 YNFKEQ. The CDR3 spans 16 residues. The CDR3 nucleotides are TGTGCCAGCAGCCAAGCAACCCCTGCAACTAATGAAAAACTGTTTTTT. It specifies CASSQATPATNEKLFF.

V gene TRBV29-1 combines with J gene TRBJ2-3; D perhaps matches TRBD1 (5 bases). The germline CDR1 and CDR2 sequences are SQVTM and ANQGSEA. The CDR3 consists of 13 residues. V was pared by 3 bases and J by 6 bases, with 13 bases between. The CDR3 here is CSVELTDLDTQYF. The CDR3 coding sequence is TGCAGCGTTGAGTTGACAGACCTGGATACGCAGTATTTT.

The rearrangement uses TRBV6-1 and TRBJ1-5; D call uncertain. This CDR3 has 13 residues. The V gene's germline CDR1 is MNHNS and CDR2 SASEGT. The ends were cut back, 10 bases at V and 3 bases at J, with 13 bases in the middle. Here the CDR3 reads CATILGNNQPQHF. CDR3 nucleotide sequence: TGTGCCACGATCCTGGGAAACAATCAGCCCCAGCATTTT.

This clone was counted a few times. The chain carries TRBV29-1 and TRBJ2-7; the match to TRBD1 covers 7 bases. V gave up 5 bases and J gave up 2 bases; unmatched junction bases: 6. Germline values: CDR1 SQVTM, CDR2 ANQGSEA. This CDR3 is 13 amino acids long. CDR3 region: CSVRRDSTYEQYF. As DNA, the CDR3 is TGCAGCGTTCGCCGGGACAGTACCTACGAGCAGTACTTC.

This clone appeared once. V usage is TRBV7-6 and J usage is TRBJ2-7; maybe TRBD1 (6 bases). V lost 1 base to trimming and J lost 4 bases, with 11 bases between them. Germline CDR1 is SGHVS and CDR2 is FNYEAQ. This CDR3 region has 14 residues. The CDR3 here is CASSLGDTGYEQYF. The CDR3 DNA sequence: TGTGCCAGCAGCTTAGGGGATACAGGGTACGAGCAGTACTTC. The variable domain in full, with the rest retrieved from reference TRBV7-6 and TRBJ2-7, is GAGVSQSPRYKVTKRGQDVALRCDPISGHVSLYWYRQALGQGPEFLTYFNYEAQQDKSGLPNDRFSAERPEGSISTLTIQRTEQRDSAMYRCASSLGDTGYEQYFGPGTRLTVT.

V gene TRBV30 combines with J gene TRBJ2-7; D is possibly TRBD2 (6 bases). CDR1 GTSNPN and CDR2 SVGIG come from the germline V gene (reference sequence). Trimming shortened V by 3 bases and J by 0 bases, and 21 bases separated the two germline ends. The CDR3 covers 17 residues. In nucleotides, the CDR3 is TGTGCCTGGAGCTTCGGGGACTCTGCCGGTGGCTCCTACGAGCAGTACTTC. Its translation is CAWSFGDSAGGSYEQYF.

The J gene is TRBJ2-5, the V gene TRBV7-2; possibly TRBD2 for D (5 bases). The germline gives CDR1 SGHTA, CDR2 FQGNSA. V lost 0 bases and J 2 bases, leaving 10 bases between the germline ends. This CDR3 spans 15 amino acids. The CDR3 region has the DNA TGTGCCAGCAGCTTAGCGTCGGGATTTCAAGAGACCCAGTACTTC. The encoded protein is CASSLASGFQETQYF.

V gene TRBV18 combines with J gene TRBJ2-7; D is perhaps TRBD1 or TRBD2 (5 bases each). Germline V gene sequence: CDR1 KGHSH, CDR2 LQKENI. The germline V and J ends were trimmed by 5 bases and 3 bases, with 14 bases remaining between them. This CDR3 is built from 14 residues. The CDR3 bases are TGTGCCAGCTCAGGGAGTTTGGGGGACTACGAGCAGTACTTC. Translated, it gives CASSGSLGDYEQYF.

This rearrangement joins TRBV9 to TRBJ2-7; D may correspond to TRBD1 or TRBD2 (7 bases each). Germline CDR1 is SGDLS and CDR2 is YYNGEE. The CDR3 contains 15 residues. Trimming shortened V by 4 bases and J by 2 bases, and 16 bases separated the two germline ends. The CDR3 loop reads CASSPQGGAPYEQYF. CDR3 in DNA: TGTGCCAGCAGCCCCCAGGGGGGGGCCCCCTACGAGCAGTACTTC.

The rearrangement joins TRBV28 to TRBJ2-4; tentatively, D is TRBD2 (5 bases). The CDR3 is 16 amino acids. Trimming removed 3 bases at V and 0 bases at J, with 12 bases between. Germline V gene data show CDR1 as MDHEN and CDR2 as SYDVKM. CDR3 amino acids: CASSFRRSLAKNIQYF. CDR3 in DNA: TGTGCCAGCAGTTTCAGGAGGTCGCTAGCCAAAAACATTCAGTACTTC.

The gene calls are TRBV23-1 and TRBJ2-7; D perhaps matches TRBD2 (5 bases). TRBV23-1 belongs to the ORF category, with a function that is uncertain. This CDR3 region has 13 residues. Trimming pared 0 bases from V and 4 bases from J, leaving 7 bases between. The CDR3 region is CASSQSGEYEQYF. Here the CDR3 DNA reads TGCGCCAGCAGTCAATCCGGGGAGTACGAGCAGTACTTC.

The V call is TRBV18, the J call TRBJ2-7; 10 bases match TRBD1. Germline V CDR1 and CDR2: KGHSH, LQKENI. V gave up 4 bases and J gave up 3 bases; unmatched junction bases: 0. The CDR3 runs 13 residues. CDR3 nucleotide sequence: TGTGCCAGCTCACGGACAGGGGGCTACGAGCAGTACTTC. This encodes CASSRTGGYEQYF. Full variable domain (outside the CDR3, taken from reference TRBV18 and TRBJ2-7): NAGVMQNPRHLVRRRGQEARLRCSPMKGHSHVYWYRQLPEEGLKFMVYLQKENIIDESGMPKERFSAEFPKEGPSILRIQQVVRGDSAAYFCASSRTGGYEQYFGPGTRLTVT.

The rearrangement links TRBV2 to TRBJ2-7, with TRBD1 matching over 9 bases. The CDR3 is 15 amino acids. From germline, CDR1 is SNHLY and CDR2 FYNNEI. Germline trimming cut 6 bases from V and 5 bases from J; bases unmatched to any gene: 11. CDR3 sequence: CASRGPGQGTHEQYF. The CDR3, as DNA: TGTGCCAGCAGGGGACCGGGACAGGGTACGCACGAGCAGTACTTC.

The chain has TRBV27 and TRBJ1-4; unclear D gene. In germline, CDR1 is MNHEY, CDR2 SMNVEV (reference sequence). The length of the CDR3 is 13 residues. V was shortened by 0 bases and J by 7 bases, with 6 bases between the two germline ends. The CDR3: CASSLSRLEKLFF. The CDR3 bases are TGTGCCAGCAGTTTATCCCGCCTTGAAAAACTGTTTTTT.

V usage is TRBV4-2 and J usage is TRBJ2-1; D is unclear. CDR3 length: 15 residues. V lost 0 bases to trimming and J lost 0 bases, with 6 bases between them. Germline CDR1 reads LGHNA; CDR2 reads YNFKEQ. The CDR3 coding sequence is TGTGCCAGCAGCCAAGATTCGAGCTCCTACAATGAGCAGTTCTTC. This gives the protein CASSQDSSSYNEQFF.

The chain recombines TRBV6-5 with TRBJ2-7; TRBD1 might be the D (6 bases). V gave up 5 bases and J gave up 2 bases, with 13 bases separating them. The CDR3 is made up of 14 amino acids. Germline V gene lookup returns CDR1 MNHEY and CDR2 SVGAGI. Written as DNA, the CDR3 is TGTGCCAGCAGTAAGACAGGAGCCCCCTACGAGCAGTACTTC. Protein: CASSKTGAPYEQYF.

This clone has just a few counts. This chain links TRBV18 with TRBJ1-5; D is uncertain. The CDR3 is made up of 14 amino acids. V was shortened by 3 bases and J by 9 bases, with 15 bases between the two germline ends. The germline gives CDR1 KGHSH, CDR2 LQKENI. The CDR3 coding sequence is TGTGCCAGCTCACCCAGTGGGAATTTGGGGCCCCAGCATTTT. Protein product: CASSPSGNLGPQHF. The full variable domain, its missing parts supplied by reference TRBV18 and TRBJ1-5, is NAGVMQNPRHLVRRRGQEARLRCSPMKGHSHVYWYRQLPEEGLKFMVYLQKENIIDESGMPKERFSAEFPKEGPSILRIQQVVRGDSAAYFCASSPSGNLGPQHFGDGTRLSIL.

With respect to this clone: A single base separates this from a much larger clone, so it may be a read error. The sample holds other DNA sequences that translate to the same CDR3. V usage is TRBV7-2 and J usage is TRBJ2-2; D not resolved. The CDR3 runs to 14 residues. CDR1 is SGHTA and CDR2 is FQGNSA in the germline V gene. V lost 0 bases to trimming and J lost 1 base, with 3 bases between them. This CDR3 is CASSLAVNTGELFF. Written as DNA, the CDR3 is TGTGCCAGCAGCTTAGCGGTGAACACCGGGGAGCTGTTTTTT.

The J gene is TRBJ1-5, the V gene TRBV7-8; no reliable D call. This CDR3 spans 14 amino acids. V was trimmed by 1 base and J by 4 bases, leaving 8 bases between them. In germline, CDR1 is SGHVS, CDR2 FQNEAQ. The CDR3 reads CASSLGARNQPQHF. CDR3 coding DNA: TGTGCCAGCAGCTTAGGCGCCAGGAATCAGCCCCAGCATTTT. Filled out from reference TRBV7-8 and TRBJ1-5, the complete variable domain reads GAGVSQSPRYKVAKRGQDVALRCDPISGHVSLFWYQQALGQGPEFLTYFQNEAQLDKSGLPSDRFFAERPEGSVSTLKIQRTQQEDSAVYLCASSLGARNQPQHFGDGTRLSIL.

This clone was observed a few times. The rearrangement uses TRBV28 and TRBJ2-7; D is undetermined. This CDR3 has 16 amino acids. Germline loops: CDR1 MDHEN, CDR2 SYDVKM. Trimming cost V 6 bases and J 2 bases, with 20 bases left between them. CDR3 in DNA: TGTGCCAGCAGCCCCACTCTCAGGCGTTTAACCTACGAGCAGTACTTC. It encodes CASSPTLRRLTYEQYF.

The J gene is TRBJ1-5, the V gene TRBV4-2; D is unresolved. CDR3 length equals 15 residues. Trimming took off 1 base at V and 0 bases at J, with 7 bases between the two ends. Germline V lookup: CDR1 LGHNA, CDR2 YNFKEQ. In DNA, the CDR3 is TGTGCCAGCAGCCAAGCGCCGGGTAGCAATCAGCCCCAGCATTTT. Protein sequence: CASSQAPGSNQPQHF.

This clone has only a few counts. The chain joins TRBV2 to TRBJ1-3, with a weak D call TRBD1 (6 bases). The V gene's germline CDR1 is SNHLY and CDR2 FYNNEI. Between the trimmed V and J ends, which lost 6 bases and 8 bases, there was a span of 11 bases. The CDR3 is made up of 12 amino acids. The CDR3 loop reads CASRPTGYTIYF. CDR3 bases: TGTGCCAGCAGACCTACAGGGTACACCATATATTTT.

The V and J genes are TRBV28 and TRBJ1-2; 8 nucleotides line up with TRBD1. In germline, CDR1 is MDHEN, CDR2 SYDVKM. There are 13 residues in the CDR3. Losses at the gene ends were 11 bases for V and 2 bases for J; bases not matched to a gene: 7. CDR3 DNA: TGTGCCGGTACCGGGACAGGAAACTATGGCTACACCTTC. Protein product: CAGTGTGNYGYTF.

The J gene is TRBJ1-5, the V gene TRBV7-2; 8 nucleotides match TRBD1. The V gene end was trimmed by 5 bases and the J gene end by 0 bases; junction bases not matched to a gene: 12. The germline gives CDR1 SGHTA, CDR2 FQGNSA. The CDR3 runs 18 residues. For the CDR3, the DNA is TGTGCCAGCAGCAAGACGGACAGGGCTCAATATAGCAATCAGCCCCAGCATTTT. This translates into CASSKTDRAQYSNQPQHF.